The clone carrying this TCR beta chain was seen ten or more times. The data originate from a study of T cells in Graves' hyperthyroidism and ophthalmopathy. RNA transcripts yielded amplified TCR beta CDR3 regions. Researchers ran a first-round RT-PCR on the TCR CDR3 using the HTBI primer set. TCRdb re-analysed the multiplex PCR reads in MiXCR, keeping a single row per CDR3 protein. The data hold under 400,000 distinct CDR3 sequences, with roughly 15% observed a single time. Looked up from germline, CDR1 is SGHDT and CDR2 is YYEEEE. The CDR3 totals 14 residues. The V segment lost 4 bases and the J segment 0 bases; nucleotides outside the gene matches: 4.

The specimen sequenced was blood. The TCR comes from a woman aged 55 to 70 with Graves' ophthalmopathy. The V and J genes are TRBV5-6 and TRBJ2-7; 7 nucleotides agree with TRBD1. The CDR3 DNA follows: TGTGCCAGCAGCCAACAGGGGACCTCCTACGAGCAGTACTTC. Amino acid sequence: CASSQQGTSYEQYF.